This is a list of T cell receptor beta chains from one sample in a study of blood T cell repertoires in COVID-19. Here immunoSEQ multiplex PCR was the method, and the copy in TCRdb shows in-frame clones only, minus some. The sample records around 96,000 clones, roughly 95% being singletons. The sequenced material came from peripheral blood. Receptor source: a human donor with active COVID-19. The donor label of this sample is uncertain. The CDR3 runs from the conserved cysteine through the conserved F or W. The D gene is left open where the match is weak. The size field is filled for only some rows; it gives once, few, many or a size class.

CDR3 length,V gene,J gene,clone size,D gene,CDR3 protein
15,TRBV6-2/TRBV6-3,TRBJ2-7,NA,NA,CASSGRQGTPYEQYF
14,TRBV4-1,TRBJ2-7,NA,NA,CASSRNRATDEQYF
13,TRBV7-9,TRBJ2-7,NA,NA,CASSLVGAYEQYF
12,TRBV5-1,TRBJ2-7,NA,NA,CASKDGAYEQYF
13,TRBV10-3,TRBJ2-7,NA,TRBD1,CATGDRGTNEQYF
16,TRBV3-1/TRBV3-2,TRBJ2-7,NA,TRBD2,CASSQGPGTSGREQYF
12,TRBV6-5,TRBJ1-2,NA,NA,CASSSIGGGYTF
16,TRBV12-5,TRBJ2-2,NA,TRBD2,CASGGPGLADTGELFF
13,TRBV18,TRBJ2-1,NA,NA,CASSPLVANEQFF
16,TRBV18,TRBJ1-2,NA,NA,CASSPQIGLTNYGYTF
14,TRBV5-4,TRBJ2-3,NA,TRBD1,CASSLTGVTDTQYF
15,TRBV9,TRBJ1-1,NA,TRBD1,CASSPLGQKNTEAFF
15,TRBV11-2,TRBJ2-1,NA,TRBD2,CASSPGLAGGREQFF
15,TRBV7-8,TRBJ1-6,NA,TRBD1,CASSLMTGGESPLHF
15,TRBV25-1,TRBJ1-6,NA,TRBD1,CASSESGTDNSPLHF
15,TRBV7-7,TRBJ2-7,NA,TRBD1,CASRPLGTGGSEQYF
14,TRBV11-3,TRBJ1-2,NA,TRBD1,CASSSGQGALGYTF
16,TRBV5-1,TRBJ2-1,NA,TRBD2,CASSLNLAGVGDEQFF
16,TRBV2,TRBJ2-3,once,NA,CASSDLGATRTDTQYF
14,TRBV4-1,TRBJ2-1,NA,NA,CASSQDTPIGEQFF
15,TRBV25-1,TRBJ2-1,NA,TRBD1,CASSEVRGSYNEQFF
15,TRBV6-6,TRBJ1-2,NA,TRBD1,CASDGQGALNYGYTF
15,TRBV9,TRBJ2-7,NA,TRBD1,CASSPRGQGQYEQYF
13,TRBV6-5,TRBJ2-5,NA,TRBD1,CASIRTGAETQYF
13,TRBV24-1,TRBJ2-3,NA,NA,CATSDIATDTQCF
14,TRBV11-2,TRBJ2-2,NA,TRBD1,CASRAGTATGELFF
14,TRBV11-3,TRBJ1-1,NA,NA,CASSLRQNERGAFF
16,TRBV6-2/TRBV6-3,TRBJ2-1,NA,TRBD2,CASSYSGLAGFNEQFF
14,TRBV19,TRBJ1-1,NA,NA,CASTRQGKDTEAFF
16,TRBV6-5,TRBJ1-3,once,NA,CASSYSPGLSGNTIYF
12,TRBV19,TRBJ2-3,NA,TRBD1,CASSPGGDTQYF
15,TRBV11-2,TRBJ1-4,NA,TRBD1,CASSTRDRVWEKLFF
15,TRBV19,TRBJ1-4,NA,NA,CASRADAGLGEKLFF
13,TRBV28,TRBJ1-2,NA,NA,CASSSQTAYGYTF
13,TRBV6-1,TRBJ1-1,NA,NA,CASSPPEPTEAFF
17,TRBV18,TRBJ2-2,NA,TRBD1,CASSPFRQGVGTGELFF
15,TRBV7-8,TRBJ1-2,NA,NA,CASSLELGGSYGYTF
15,TRBV6-5,TRBJ1-5,NA,NA,CASFGQGTVGQPQHF